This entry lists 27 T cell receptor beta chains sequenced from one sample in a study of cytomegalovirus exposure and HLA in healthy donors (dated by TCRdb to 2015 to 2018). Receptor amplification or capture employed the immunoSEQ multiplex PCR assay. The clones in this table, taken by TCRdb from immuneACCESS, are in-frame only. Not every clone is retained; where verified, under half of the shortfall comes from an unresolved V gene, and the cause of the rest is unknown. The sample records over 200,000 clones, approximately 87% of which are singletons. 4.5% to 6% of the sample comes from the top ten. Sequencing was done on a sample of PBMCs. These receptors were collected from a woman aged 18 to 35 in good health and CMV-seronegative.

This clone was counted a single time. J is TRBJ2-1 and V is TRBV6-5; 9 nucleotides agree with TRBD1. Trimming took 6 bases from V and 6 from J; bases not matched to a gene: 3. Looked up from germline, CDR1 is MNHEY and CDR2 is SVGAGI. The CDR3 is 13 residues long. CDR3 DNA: TGTGCCAGCAGGAGGACAGGGGTCAATGAGCAGTTCTTC. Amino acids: CASRRTGVNEQFF.

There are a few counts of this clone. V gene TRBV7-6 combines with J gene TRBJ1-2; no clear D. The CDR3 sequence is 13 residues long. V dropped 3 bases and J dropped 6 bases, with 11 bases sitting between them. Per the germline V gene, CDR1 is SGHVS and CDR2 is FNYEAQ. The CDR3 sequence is CASSFWQDNGYTF. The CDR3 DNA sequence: TGTGCCAGCAGCTTCTGGCAGGATAATGGCTACACCTTC.

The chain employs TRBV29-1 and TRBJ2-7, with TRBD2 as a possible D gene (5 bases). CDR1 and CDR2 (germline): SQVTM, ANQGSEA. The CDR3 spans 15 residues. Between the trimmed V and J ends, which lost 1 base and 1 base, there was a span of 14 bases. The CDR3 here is CSVEGPAANSYEQYF. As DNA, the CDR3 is TGCAGCGTTGAAGGTCCAGCGGCGAATTCCTACGAGCAGTACTTC.

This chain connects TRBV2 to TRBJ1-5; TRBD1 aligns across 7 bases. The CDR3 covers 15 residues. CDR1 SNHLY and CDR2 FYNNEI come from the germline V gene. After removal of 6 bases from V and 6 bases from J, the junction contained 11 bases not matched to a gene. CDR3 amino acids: CASRLEGAGSQPQHF. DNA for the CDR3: TGTGCCAGCAGACTGGAGGGGGCGGGAAGTCAGCCCCAGCATTTT. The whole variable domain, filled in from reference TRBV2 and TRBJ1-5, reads EPEVTQTPSHQVTQMGQEVILRCVPISNHLYFYWYRQILGQKVEFLVSFYNNEISEKSEIFDDQFSVERPDGSNFTLKIRSTKLEDSAMYFCASRLEGAGSQPQHFGDGTRLSIL.

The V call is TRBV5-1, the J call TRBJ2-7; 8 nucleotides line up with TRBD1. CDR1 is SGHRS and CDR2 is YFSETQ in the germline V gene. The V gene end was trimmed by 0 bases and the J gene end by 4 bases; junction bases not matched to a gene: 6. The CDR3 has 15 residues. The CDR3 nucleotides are TGCGCCAGCAGCTTGGCGGGACAGGTCCCTTACGAGCAGTACTTC. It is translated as CASSLAGQVPYEQYF.

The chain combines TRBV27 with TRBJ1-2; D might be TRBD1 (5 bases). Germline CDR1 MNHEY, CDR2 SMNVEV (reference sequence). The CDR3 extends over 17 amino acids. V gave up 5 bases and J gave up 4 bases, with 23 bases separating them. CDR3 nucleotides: TGTGCCAGCAGTCCTTCCCACTATTCAGGGAGGGGCTATGGCTACACCTTC. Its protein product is CASSPSHYSGRGYGYTF.

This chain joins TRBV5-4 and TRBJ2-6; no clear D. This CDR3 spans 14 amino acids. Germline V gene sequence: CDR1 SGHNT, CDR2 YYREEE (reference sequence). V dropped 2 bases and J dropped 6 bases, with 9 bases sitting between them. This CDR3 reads CASSFPVEANVLTF. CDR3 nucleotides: TGTGCCAGCAGCTTCCCGGTTGAGGCCAACGTCCTGACTTTC.

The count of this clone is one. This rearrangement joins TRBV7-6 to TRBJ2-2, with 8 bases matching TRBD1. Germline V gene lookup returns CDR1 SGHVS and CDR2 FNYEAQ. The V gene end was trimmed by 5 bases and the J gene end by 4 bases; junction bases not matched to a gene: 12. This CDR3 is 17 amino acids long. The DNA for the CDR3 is TGTGCCAGCAGCCCGGGGCGGGACAGGCAGGTCACCGGGGAGCTGTTTTTT. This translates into CASSPGRDRQVTGELFF. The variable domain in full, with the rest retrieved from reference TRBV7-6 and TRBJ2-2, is GAGVSQSPRYKVTKRGQDVALRCDPISGHVSLYWYRQALGQGPEFLTYFNYEAQQDKSGLPNDRFSAERPEGSISTLTIQRTEQRDSAMYRCASSPGRDRQVTGELFFGEGSRLTVL.

For the CDR3, the DNA is TGCGCCAGCAGCTTGGAGGGCAGGGGGCCGTTGGGCTACACCTTC. Protein product: CASSLEGRGPLGYTF. V usage is TRBV5-1 and J usage is TRBJ1-2, with TRBD1 identical over 8 bases. This CDR3 contains 15 residues. Germline CDR1 and CDR2: SGHRS and YFSETQ. With 0 bases clipped from V and 8 bases from J, the junction kept 9 bases outside the gene matches.

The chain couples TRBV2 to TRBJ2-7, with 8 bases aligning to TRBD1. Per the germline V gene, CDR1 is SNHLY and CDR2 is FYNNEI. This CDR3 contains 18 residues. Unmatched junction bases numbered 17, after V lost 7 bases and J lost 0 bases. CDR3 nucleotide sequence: TGTGCCAGCACCAGGGGGCCGATTAGCCGCATGGTCTCCTACGAGCAGTACTTC. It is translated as CASTRGPISRMVSYEQYF.

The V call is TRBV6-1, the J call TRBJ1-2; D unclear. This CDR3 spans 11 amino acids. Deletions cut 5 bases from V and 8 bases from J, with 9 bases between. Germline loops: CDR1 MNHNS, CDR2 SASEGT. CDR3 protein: CASSTLRGYTF. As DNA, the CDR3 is TGTGCCAGCAGTACGCTCCGGGGCTACACCTTC.

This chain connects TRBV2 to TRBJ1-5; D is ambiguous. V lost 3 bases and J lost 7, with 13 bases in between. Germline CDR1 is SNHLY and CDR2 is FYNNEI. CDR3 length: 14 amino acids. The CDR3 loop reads CASSDRGLDQPQHF. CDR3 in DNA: TGTGCCAGCAGTGACCGAGGACTAGACCAGCCCCAGCATTTT.

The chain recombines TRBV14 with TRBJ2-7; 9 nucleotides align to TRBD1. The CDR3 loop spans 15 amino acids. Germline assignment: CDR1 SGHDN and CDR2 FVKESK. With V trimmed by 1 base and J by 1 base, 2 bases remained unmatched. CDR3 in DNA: TGTGCCAGCAGCCAAGGGACAGGGGTTTCCTACGAGCAGTACTTC. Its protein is CASSQGTGVSYEQYF.

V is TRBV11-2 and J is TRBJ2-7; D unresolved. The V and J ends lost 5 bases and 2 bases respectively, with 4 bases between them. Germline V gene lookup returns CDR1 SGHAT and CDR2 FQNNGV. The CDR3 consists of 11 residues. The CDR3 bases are TGTGCCAGCAGCCACCCCTACGAGCAGTACTTC. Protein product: CASSHPYEQYF.

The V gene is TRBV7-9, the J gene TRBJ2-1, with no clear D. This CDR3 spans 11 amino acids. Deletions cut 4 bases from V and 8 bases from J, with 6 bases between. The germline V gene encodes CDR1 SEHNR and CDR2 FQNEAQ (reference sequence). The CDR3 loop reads CASSSAYEQFF. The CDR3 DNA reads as TGTGCCAGCAGCTCAGCCTATGAGCAGTTCTTC.

The CDR3 coding sequence is TGTGCCAGCAGCCCAGACGAAGGTTCACCCCTCCACTTT. Protein: CASSPDEGSPLHF. V usage is TRBV9 and J usage is TRBJ1-6; D unresolved. CDR1 and CDR2 (germline): SGDLS, YYNGEE. This CDR3 has 13 amino acids. V lost 4 bases and J 9 bases, leaving 11 bases between the germline ends.

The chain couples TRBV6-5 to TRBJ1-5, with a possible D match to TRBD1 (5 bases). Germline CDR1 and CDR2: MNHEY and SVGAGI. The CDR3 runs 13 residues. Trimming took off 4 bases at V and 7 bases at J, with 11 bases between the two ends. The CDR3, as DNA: TGTGCCAGCAGTTTCACCGGGGACCAGCCCCAGCATTTT. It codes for CASSFTGDQPQHF.

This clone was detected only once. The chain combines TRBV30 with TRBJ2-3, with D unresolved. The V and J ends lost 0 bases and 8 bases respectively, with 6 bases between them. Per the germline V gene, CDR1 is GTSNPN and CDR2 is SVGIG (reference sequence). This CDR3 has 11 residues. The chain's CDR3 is CAWSVKLTQYF. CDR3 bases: TGTGCCTGGAGTGTAAAGCTTACGCAGTATTTT.

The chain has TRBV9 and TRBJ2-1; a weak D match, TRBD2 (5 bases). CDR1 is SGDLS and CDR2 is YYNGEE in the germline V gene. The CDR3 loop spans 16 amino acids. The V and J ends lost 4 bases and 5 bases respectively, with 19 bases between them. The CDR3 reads CASSPPAGPEDNEQFF. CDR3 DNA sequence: TGTGCCAGCAGCCCCCCTGCCGGCCCGGAGGACAATGAGCAGTTCTTC.

The CDR3 DNA is TGCGCCAGCAGCCGAGACCCTTTACTGCATGAGCAGTTCTTC. Translating it yields CASSRDPLLHEQFF. The rearrangement uses TRBV4-1 and TRBJ2-1, with D unclear. V lost 4 bases and J lost 8, with 15 bases in between. The CDR3 is 14 amino acids. Germline CDR1 is MGHRA and CDR2 is YSYEKL.

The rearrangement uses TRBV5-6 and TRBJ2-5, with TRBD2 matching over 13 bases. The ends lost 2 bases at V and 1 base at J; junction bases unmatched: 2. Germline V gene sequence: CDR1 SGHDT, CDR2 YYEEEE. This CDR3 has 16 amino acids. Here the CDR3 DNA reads TGTGCCAGCAGCTTATGGACTAGCGGGAGCCAAGAGACCCAGTACTTC. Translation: CASSLWTSGSQETQYF.

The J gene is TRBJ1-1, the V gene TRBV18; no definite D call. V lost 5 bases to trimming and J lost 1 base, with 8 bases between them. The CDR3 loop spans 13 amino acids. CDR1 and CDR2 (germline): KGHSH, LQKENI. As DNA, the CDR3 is TGTGCCAGCTCATGGACGGAGAACACTGAAGCTTTCTTT. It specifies CASSWTENTEAFF.

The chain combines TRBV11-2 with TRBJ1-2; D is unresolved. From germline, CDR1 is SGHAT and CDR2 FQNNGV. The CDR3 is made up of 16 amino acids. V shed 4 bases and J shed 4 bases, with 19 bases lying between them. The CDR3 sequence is CASSSHNEESRYGYTF. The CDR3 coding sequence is TGTGCCAGCAGCTCCCATAACGAGGAAAGTCGCTATGGCTACACCTTC.

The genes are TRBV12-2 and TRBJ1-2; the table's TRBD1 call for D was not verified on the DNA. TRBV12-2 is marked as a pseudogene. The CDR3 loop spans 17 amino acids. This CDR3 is CASRPRDRAPIGYGYTF. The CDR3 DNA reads TGTGCAAGTCGCCCCCGGGACAGGGCCCCTATAGGCTATGGCTACACCTTC.

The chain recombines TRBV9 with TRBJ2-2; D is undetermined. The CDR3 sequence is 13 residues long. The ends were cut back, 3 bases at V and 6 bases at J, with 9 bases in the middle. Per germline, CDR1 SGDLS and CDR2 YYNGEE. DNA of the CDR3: TGTGCCAGCAGCGCCCTTGTGGCCGGGGAGCTGTTTTTT. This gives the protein CASSALVAGELFF.

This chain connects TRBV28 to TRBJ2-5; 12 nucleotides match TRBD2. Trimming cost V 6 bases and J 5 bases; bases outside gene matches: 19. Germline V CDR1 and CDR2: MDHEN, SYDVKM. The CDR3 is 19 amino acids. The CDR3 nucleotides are TGTGCCAGCAGGGGGGAGACTAGCGGGAGCCCCAGTTTGTGGGAGACCCAGTACTTC. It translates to CASRGETSGSPSLWETQYF.

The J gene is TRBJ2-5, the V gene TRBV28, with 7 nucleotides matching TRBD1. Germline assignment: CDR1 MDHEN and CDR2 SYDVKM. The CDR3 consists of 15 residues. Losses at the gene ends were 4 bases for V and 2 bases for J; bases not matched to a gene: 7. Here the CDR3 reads CASSSYHRGQETQYF. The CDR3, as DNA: TGTGCCAGCAGTTCCTACCACAGGGGACAAGAGACCCAGTACTTC.